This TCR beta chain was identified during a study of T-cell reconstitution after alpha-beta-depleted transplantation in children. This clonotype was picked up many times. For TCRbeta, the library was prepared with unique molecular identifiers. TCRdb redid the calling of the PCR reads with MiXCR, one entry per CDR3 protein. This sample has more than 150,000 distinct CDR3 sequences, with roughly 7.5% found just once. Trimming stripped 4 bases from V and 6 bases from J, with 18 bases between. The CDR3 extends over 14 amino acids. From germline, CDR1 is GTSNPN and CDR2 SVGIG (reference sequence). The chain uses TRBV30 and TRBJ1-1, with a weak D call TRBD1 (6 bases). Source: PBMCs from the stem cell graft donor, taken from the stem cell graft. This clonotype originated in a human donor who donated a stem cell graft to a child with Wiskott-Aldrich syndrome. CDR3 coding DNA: TGTGCCTGGAAAAGGCACAGGGTGCTTGCTGAAGCTTTCTTT. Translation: CAWKRHRVLAEAFF.